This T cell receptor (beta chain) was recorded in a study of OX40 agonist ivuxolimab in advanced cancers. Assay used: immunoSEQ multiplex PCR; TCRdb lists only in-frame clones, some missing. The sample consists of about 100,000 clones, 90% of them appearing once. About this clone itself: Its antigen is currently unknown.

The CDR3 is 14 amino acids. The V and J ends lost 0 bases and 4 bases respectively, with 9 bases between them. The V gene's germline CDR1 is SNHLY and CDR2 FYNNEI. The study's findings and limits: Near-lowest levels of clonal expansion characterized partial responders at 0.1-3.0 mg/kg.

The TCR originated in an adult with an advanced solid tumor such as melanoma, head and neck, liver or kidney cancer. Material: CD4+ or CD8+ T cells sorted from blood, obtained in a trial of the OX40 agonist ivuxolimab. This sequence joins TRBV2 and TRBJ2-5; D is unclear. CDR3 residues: CASSEAAPGETQYF. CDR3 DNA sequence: TGTGCCAGCAGTGAAGCGGCACCCGGAGAGACCCAGTACTTC.